The rows below give T cell receptor beta chains drawn from one sample of a study of T-cell reconstitution after alpha-beta-depleted transplantation in children. TCRdb re-analysed the PCR reads in MiXCR, keeping a single row per CDR3 protein. The sample contains 350,000 to 400,000 distinct CDR3 sequences, 13% of which appear only once. Sequencing was performed on PBMCs, taken from the stem cell graft. All receptors derive from a human donor who donated a stem cell graft to a child with Fanconi anemia. Both conserved end residues are part of each CDR3. A D gene is named only where the DNA matches it firmly. Clone size is given for some rows only: seen once, a few or many times, or a class if the clone is expanded.

many | TRBJ2-2 | . | TRBV18 | CASSRNDFGELFF | TGTGCCAGCTCACGGAACGACTTCGGGGAGCTGTTTTTT
few | TRBJ2-1 | . | TRBV5-1 | CASSLGIVGAHEQFF | TGCGCCAGCAGCTTGGGAATCGTCGGTGCCCATGAGCAGTTCTTC
many | TRBJ2-2 | TRBD1 | TRBV3-1 | CATGTGLMAGELFF | TGTGCCACCGGGACAGGACTCATGGCCGGGGAGCTGTTTTTT
few | TRBJ1-1 | . | TRBV6-1 | CASRAPNQWAFF | TGTGCCAGCAGAGCCCCGAATCAATGGGCTTTCTTT
. | TRBJ2-1 | . | TRBV6-4 | CASSVERGEGFEQFF | TGTGCCAGCAGTGTTGAGAGGGGCGAGGGCTTTGAGCAGTTCTTC
many | TRBJ2-1 | . | TRBV10-3 | CAISATGSYNEQFF | TGTGCCATCAGTGCGACGGGCTCCTACAATGAGCAGTTCTTC
. | TRBJ2-5 | TRBD1 | TRBV2 | CASSRQGGTVETQYF | TGTGCCAGCAGTCGACAGGGGGGGACGGTGGAGACCCAGTACTTC
few | TRBJ2-3 | TRBD2 | TRBV20-1 | CSARIGASGLTDTQYF | TGCAGTGCTAGAATCGGGGCTAGCGGCCTCACAGATACGCAGTATTTT
few | TRBJ2-3 | . | TRBV20-1 | CSARVGGGDSTDTQYF | TGCAGTGCTAGAGTGGGGGGCGGGGATAGCACAGATACGCAGTATTTT
few | TRBJ2-2 | TRBD1 | TRBV12-3/TRBV12-4 | CASSQHRGPGELFF | TGTGCCAGCAGTCAGCACAGGGGCCCCGGGGAGCTGTTTTTT
. | TRBJ2-5 | TRBD2 | TRBV30 | CARGEGRRETQYF | TGTGCCCGGGGGGAGGGCCGGCGGGAGACCCAGTACTTC
. | TRBJ2-1 | . | TRBV14 | CASSQDPTMGGTYYNEQFF | TGTGCCAGCAGCCAAGATCCGACGATGGGGGGCACCTACTACAATGAGCAGTTCTTC
many | TRBJ2-7 | TRBD2 | TRBV11-2 | CASTLKSGGYEQYF | TGTGCCAGCACCTTAAAAAGCGGGGGCTACGAGCAGTACTTC
many | TRBJ2-3 | . | TRBV18 | CASSRNRVPDTQYF | TGTGCCAGCTCAAGGAACAGGGTGCCAGATACGCAGTATTTT
. | TRBJ1-5 | . | TRBV15 | CATHPGGPNQPQHF | TGTGCCACCCATCCGGGGGGGCCCAATCAGCCCCAGCATTTT
. | TRBJ2-6 | . | TRBV6-1 | CAGALSGISGANVLTF | TGTGCCGGAGCTTTATCAGGGATCTCTGGGGCCAACGTCCTGACTTTC
few | TRBJ1-5 | . | TRBV19 | CASSIILQVLSNQPQHF | TGTGCCAGTAGTATAATACTACAGGTACTTAGCAATCAGCCCCAGCATTTT
few | TRBJ2-1 | TRBD2 | TRBV5-1 | CASSWTSGGFEQFF | TGCGCCAGCAGCTGGACTAGCGGGGGTTTTGAGCAGTTCTTC
many | TRBJ1-5 | . | TRBV10-3 | CAIRSDNQPQHF | TGTGCCATCCGTTCAGACAATCAGCCCCAGCATTTT
. | TRBJ2-1 | TRBD1 | TRBV6-1 | CASRQSRDSYNGQFF | TGTGCCAGCAGGCAATCCCGGGACAGTTACAATGGGCAGTTCTTC
few | TRBJ2-7 | . | TRBV10-2 | CASKEGGTVGEQYF | TGCGCCAGCAAGGAGGGTGGGACGGTGGGCGAGCAGTACTTC
. | TRBJ1-1 | . | TRBV3-1 | CASSPRQSLEAFF | TGTGCCAGCAGCCCTAGACAGTCTTTAGAAGCTTTCTTT
few | TRBJ2-5 | . | TRBV9 | CASSVAGAEGETQYF | TGTGCCAGCAGCGTCGCGGGGGCCGAGGGAGAGACCCAGTACTTC
many | TRBJ2-3 | . | TRBV12-3/TRBV12-4 | CASSLRGFTDTQYF | TGTGCCAGCAGTTTGAGGGGATTCACAGATACGCAGTATTTT
. | TRBJ1-1 | TRBD1 | TRBV29-1 | CSVDGTGFEAFF | TGCAGCGTTGACGGGACAGGGTTTGAAGCTTTCTTT
few | TRBJ1-2 | TRBD1 | TRBV3-1 | CASSQGIRGLDGYTF | TGTGCCAGCAGCCAAGGAATTAGGGGGCTGGATGGCTACACCTTC
. | TRBJ1-2 | . | TRBV15 | CATSRFVGGYTF | TGTGCCACCAGCAGATTTGTGGGTGGCTACACCTTC
. | TRBJ1-1 | . | TRBV11-2 | CASSTRGGATEAFF | TGTGCCAGCAGCACTAGGGGGGGGGCCACTGAAGCTTTCTTT
few | TRBJ1-1 | . | TRBV6-5 | CASSFQQVSNTEAFF | TGTGCCAGCAGTTTCCAACAGGTTTCCAACACTGAAGCTTTCTTT
few | TRBJ2-3 | TRBD1 | TRBV7-9 | CASSGPGGLTDTQYF | TGTGCCAGCAGCGGTCCAGGGGGTCTCACAGATACGCAGTATTTT
many | TRBJ2-5 | TRBD2 | TRBV11-2 | CASSLDLTIAGTETQYF | TGTGCCAGCAGCTTAGATCTAACGATAGCGGGGACGGAGACCCAGTACTTC
few | TRBJ1-1 | . | TRBV7-9 | CASSLSSGVNTEAFF | TGTGCCAGCAGCTTAAGTTCAGGGGTGAACACTGAAGCTTTCTTT
many | TRBJ2-1 | . | TRBV7-2 | CASSLHPEWQFF | TGTGCCAGCAGCTTACATCCCGAATGGCAGTTCTTC
many | TRBJ2-3 | . | TRBV29-1 | CSAEARGTDTQYF | TGCAGCGCTGAAGCCAGGGGCACAGATACGCAGTATTTT
. | TRBJ1-2 | TRBD1 | TRBV25-1 | CASSESGWDRPPYGYTF | TGTGCCAGCAGTGAAAGTGGGTGGGACAGACCACCCTATGGCTACACCTTC
. | TRBJ1-3 | . | TRBV6-5 | CASSYSGGGSGNTIYF | TGTGCCAGCAGTTACTCGGGGGGGGGTTCTGGAAACACCATATATTTT
few | TRBJ1-2 | TRBD1 | TRBV7-9 | CASSSGQPVYGYTF | TGTGCCAGCAGCTCGGGACAGCCAGTCTATGGCTACACCTTC
many | TRBJ2-3 | TRBD1 | TRBV5-1 | CASSFTTGVTDTQYF | TGCGCCAGCAGCTTTACGACAGGGGTCACAGATACGCAGTATTTT
. | TRBJ1-2 | . | TRBV6-1 | CASRPTFVYGYTF | TGTGCCAGCAGACCGACGTTCGTCTATGGCTACACCTTC
many | TRBJ2-2 | . | TRBV7-2 | CASSLVLGAVGELFF | TGTGCCAGCAGCCTCGTTTTGGGGGCAGTGGGGGAGCTGTTTTTT
. | TRBJ2-1 | . | TRBV5-5 | CASKSSSSYNEQFF | TGTGCCAGCAAATCGTCGAGCTCCTACAATGAGCAGTTCTTC
few | TRBJ1-2 | . | TRBV9 | CASSATLGGGDGYTF | TGTGCCAGCAGCGCGACCTTAGGGGGTGGAGACGGCTACACCTTC
. | TRBJ2-7 | . | TRBV7-9 | CASSSWDIYEQYF | TGTGCCAGCAGCTCATGGGACATCTACGAGCAGTACTTC
. | TRBJ1-4 | . | TRBV4-1 | CASSQDLFLTDATNEKLFF | TGCGCCAGCAGCCAAGATCTTTTCCTTACGGATGCAACTAATGAAAAACTGTTTTTT
. | TRBJ2-5 | TRBD2 | TRBV29-1 | CSSLGGGKETQYF | TGCAGCTCCCTTGGCGGGGGAAAGGAGACCCAGTACTTC
few | TRBJ1-2 | . | TRBV7-9 | CASSPISEGYTF | TGTGCCAGCAGCCCAATTTCCGAAGGCTACACCTTC
. | TRBJ2-5 | . | TRBV7-9 | CASRETAPKETQYF | TGTGCCAGCAGGGAGACAGCCCCAAAAGAGACCCAGTACTTC
. | TRBJ2-5 | . | TRBV28 | CASSPRGTGEETQYF | TGTGCCAGCAGTCCCAGGGGAACAGGAGAAGAGACCCAGTACTTC
. | TRBJ1-1 | . | TRBV9 | CASSVVQGWAEAFF | TGTGCCAGCAGCGTAGTACAGGGATGGGCTGAAGCTTTCTTT
few | TRBJ1-2 | . | TRBV29-1 | CSVEDRGTLGGYTF | TGCAGCGTTGAAGATCGGGGGACACTTGGCGGCTACACCTTC
. | TRBJ1-1 | TRBD1 | TRBV18 | CASSSATGAGTEAFF | TGTGCCAGCTCATCGGCGACAGGGGCGGGAACTGAAGCTTTCTTT
few | TRBJ2-1 | TRBD2 | TRBV6-1 | CASSEGLAGGPFINEQFF | TGTGCCAGCTCAGAGGGACTAGCGGGGGGGCCGTTTATAAATGAGCAGTTCTTC
. | TRBJ2-3 | TRBD1 | TRBV5-1 | CASSFAQGAGDTQYF | TGCGCCAGCAGCTTTGCACAGGGGGCCGGAGATACGCAGTATTTT
few | TRBJ1-4 | TRBD1 | TRBV7-9 | CASSSRDRGANEKLFF | TGTGCCAGCAGCTCGAGGGACAGGGGAGCTAATGAAAAACTGTTTTTT